This TCR beta chain originates from a study of cytomegalovirus exposure and HLA in healthy donors. Whole-study results and caveats: Cytomegalovirus association was assigned to approximately 160 TCR beta chains. A few CMV-associated chains were confirmed in vitro to be specific for CMV antigens.

CDR3 size: 14 residues. The ends lost 4 bases at V and 4 bases at J; junction bases unmatched: 4. The germline gives CDR1 SGHDN, CDR2 FVKESK. A remark on this clone: What it binds is not known.

Here immunoSEQ multiplex PCR was the method, and the copy in TCRdb shows in-frame clones only, minus some. The sample has about 74,000 clones; roughly 94% are singletons. Sequencing input: PBMCs. The TCR comes from a man aged 18 to 30 in good health and CMV-seropositive. The rearrangement uses TRBV14 and TRBJ2-1, with TRBD2 matching over 7 bases. CDR3 in amino acids: CASSLAGPYNEQFF. CDR3 in DNA: TGTGCCAGCAGCCTAGCGGGCCCTTACAATGAGCAGTTCTTC.